These 11 T cell receptor beta chains were sequenced from one sample in a study of cytomegalovirus exposure and HLA in healthy donors. The study ran its PCR with 60 Vbeta and 13 Jbeta primers. Only in-frame clones appear in the TCRdb table, and some are missing; sequencing was by immunoSEQ multiplex PCR. The sample includes tens of thousands of clones, approximately 71% seen only once; the top ten take around 5.4%. Sequenced material: PBMCs. The receptors derive from a man aged 50-59 years in good health and CMV-seronegative.

With respect to this clone: Other nucleotide sequences in the sample specify the same CDR3. The rearrangement links TRBV9 to TRBJ1-1; perhaps TRBD1 as D (6 bases). Germline CDR1 is SGDLS and CDR2 is YYNGEE. The CDR3 spans 15 residues. Trimming took off 0 bases at V and 1 base at J, with 10 bases between the two ends. This CDR3 reads CASSVAGGANTEAFF. CDR3 coding DNA: TGTGCCAGCAGCGTAGCCGGGGGGGCGAACACTGAAGCTTTCTTT. Combining the CDR3 with reference TRBV9 and TRBJ1-1 gives the whole variable domain DSGVTQTPKHLITATGQRVTLRCSPRSGDLSVYWYQQSLDQGLQFLIQYYNGEERAKGNILERFSAQQFPDLHSELNLSSLELGDSALYFCASSVAGGANTEAFFGQGTRLTVV.

CDR3 region: CASRDPGTGSNEQFF. For the CDR3, the DNA is TGTGCCAGCAGGGATCCCGGGACAGGGAGTAATGAGCAGTTCTTC. The V and J genes are TRBV6-1 and TRBJ2-1, with TRBD1 matching over 9 bases. There are 15 residues in the CDR3. In germline, CDR1 is MNHNS, CDR2 SASEGT. The ends lost 6 bases at V and 7 bases at J; junction bases unmatched: 10.

The CDR3 is CASRTTSDRLSYEQYF. The DNA for the CDR3 is TGTGCCAGCAGGACGACCTCGGACAGGCTATCCTACGAGCAGTACTTC. The J gene is TRBJ2-7, the V gene TRBV27; 7 bases align to TRBD1. The germline V gene encodes CDR1 MNHEY and CDR2 SMNVEV (reference sequence). V lost 6 bases, J lost 1 base, and 12 bases stayed unmatched. This CDR3 comprises 16 residues.

The chain uses TRBV6-1 and TRBJ2-7, with 7 bases aligning to TRBD2. Germline assignment: CDR1 MNHNS and CDR2 SASEGT. The trim removed 3 bases at V and 3 bases at J, leaving 5 bases unmatched. The CDR3 is 14 residues long. CDR3 in amino acids: CASSEGGLLYEQYF. In DNA form, the CDR3 reads TGTGCCAGCAGTGAGGGAGGGCTCCTCTACGAGCAGTACTTC.

J is TRBJ1-3 and V is TRBV9, with D possibly matching TRBD1 (5 bases). Germline lookup yields CDR1 SGDLS and CDR2 YYNGEE. The CDR3 runs to 15 residues. V was clipped by 7 bases and J by 4 bases, with 18 bases between them. CDR3 residues: CASGAQVSSGNTIYF. The CDR3 DNA follows: TGTGCCAGCGGGGCCCAGGTGTCGTCCGGAAACACCATATATTTT. Complete variable domain (other parts from reference TRBV9 and TRBJ1-3): DSGVTQTPKHLITATGQRVTLRCSPRSGDLSVYWYQQSLDQGLQFLIQYYNGEERAKGNILERFSAQQFPDLHSELNLSSLELGDSALYFCASGAQVSSGNTIYFGEGSWLTVV.

This chain connects TRBV2 to TRBJ1-1; D perhaps matches TRBD1 (6 bases). Germline V gene sequence: CDR1 SNHLY, CDR2 FYNNEI. There are 13 residues in the CDR3. V was pared by 9 bases and J by 1 base, with 12 bases between. As DNA, the CDR3 is TGTGCCAGTTACAGGGTGGGGAACACTGAAGCTTTCTTT. Its protein is CASYRVGNTEAFF.

The chain joins TRBV6-1 to TRBJ2-3; 8 bases match TRBD2. With V trimmed by 3 bases and J by 2 bases, 4 bases remained unmatched. Germline V gene sequence: CDR1 MNHNS, CDR2 SASEGT. The CDR3 is 15 residues long. The CDR3 nucleotides read TGTGCCAGCAGTGATTTAGCGGGGCCCACAGATACGCAGTATTTT. This translates into CASSDLAGPTDTQYF.

The chain couples TRBV6-5 to TRBJ1-2; unclear D gene. Trimming shortened V by 8 bases and J by 4 bases, and 8 bases separated the two germline ends. This CDR3 is 11 amino acids long. Germline V gives CDR1 MNHEY, CDR2 SVGAGI. The CDR3, as DNA: TGTGCCAGCCGAGAGCTCTATGGCTACACCTTC. Protein: CASRELYGYTF.

The chain joins TRBV6-5 to TRBJ1-2; 9 positions match TRBD1. From germline, CDR1 is MNHEY and CDR2 SVGAGI. Trimming cost V 5 bases and J 7 bases; bases outside gene matches: 8. The CDR3 contains 14 residues. CDR3 nucleotide sequence: TGTGCCAGCAGTCGCGTACAGGGGGCAGTTGGCTACACCTTC. This encodes CASSRVQGAVGYTF.

The rearrangement links TRBV6-5 to TRBJ2-1, with TRBD2 as a possible D gene (7 bases). The CDR3 runs to 15 residues. Trimming took off 1 base at V and 4 bases at J, with 11 bases between the two ends. Germline assignment: CDR1 MNHEY and CDR2 SVGAGI. The DNA of the CDR3 is TGTGCCAGCAGTTACTTGCGGGGGCCTTACAATGAGCAGTTCTTC. This gives the protein CASSYLRGPYNEQFF.

A note on this clone: At one boundary the junction diverges from the germline segment, which might be a read error. This sequence joins TRBV7-9 and TRBJ1-1; 8 bases fit TRBD1. The CDR3 runs to 15 residues. Germline V gives CDR1 SEHNR, CDR2 FQNEAQ (reference sequence). CDR3 nucleotide sequence: TGTTCCAGCAGCCCTCGACAGGGGACGAACACTGAAGCTTTCTTT. Translation: CSSSPRQGTNTEAFF.